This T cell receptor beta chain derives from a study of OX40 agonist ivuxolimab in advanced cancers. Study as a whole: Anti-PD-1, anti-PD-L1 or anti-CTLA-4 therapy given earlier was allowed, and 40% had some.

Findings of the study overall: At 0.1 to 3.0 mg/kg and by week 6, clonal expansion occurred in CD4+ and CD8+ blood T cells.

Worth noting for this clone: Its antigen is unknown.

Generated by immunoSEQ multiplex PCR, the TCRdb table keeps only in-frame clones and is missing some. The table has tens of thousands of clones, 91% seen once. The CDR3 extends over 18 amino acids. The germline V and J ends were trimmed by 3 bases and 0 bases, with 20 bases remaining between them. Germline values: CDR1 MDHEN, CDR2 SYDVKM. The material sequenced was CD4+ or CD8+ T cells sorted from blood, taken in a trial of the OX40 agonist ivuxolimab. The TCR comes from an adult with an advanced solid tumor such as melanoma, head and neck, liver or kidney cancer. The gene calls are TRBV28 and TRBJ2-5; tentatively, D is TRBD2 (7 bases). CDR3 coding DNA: TGTGCCAGCAGTTTCTCACAGGGAGGGATGTCGTACCAAGAGACCCAGTACTTC. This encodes CASSFSQGGMSYQETQYF.